This T cell receptor (beta chain) was obtained from a study of cytomegalovirus exposure and HLA in healthy donors. Findings and limits, study-wide: The listing of roughly 160 TCR beta chains classed them as cytomegalovirus-associated.

The V gene end was trimmed by 11 bases and the J gene end by 7 bases; junction bases not matched to a gene: 10. Germline values: CDR1 ENHRY, CDR2 SYGVKD. CDR3 length: 12 amino acids. As concerns this clone: The antigen is unknown.

13 Jbeta primers and 60 Vbeta primers were used for the PCR. Original analysis: Later reanalysis found 80 million or so unique TCR beta chains, about 11 million of them shared. TCRdb keeps only in-frame clones here, not all; method: immunoSEQ multiplex PCR. D and trimming come from the DNA, and the V and J calls and clone size come from that table. The table lists under 200,000 clones, 77% of them singletons. The chain links TRBV10-3 to TRBJ2-7; 8 nucleotides agree with TRBD2. Sequenced material: PBMCs. This TCR came from a woman aged 40 to 50 in good health and CMV-seropositive. The CDR3 region has the DNA TGTGCCGCTAAGACCGGGACTAGTGAGCAGTACTTC. Translating gives CAAKTGTSEQYF.